A selection of T cell receptor beta chains follows, all from one sample in a study of T cell changes during pregnancy in multiple sclerosis. The data were produced by immunoSEQ multiplex PCR, yet TCRdb's version contains in-frame clones alone and is incomplete. The sample has some 21,000 clones, around 85% seen once. The sample here was CD8+ T cells from peripheral blood mononuclear cells, taken in the first trimester of pregnancy. These receptors were obtained from a female donor in good health, enrolled as a control in a pregnancy study. Both conserved end residues are part of each CDR3. D genes are given only for firm matches. Only some rows state a clone size, as once, few, many or a class for expanded clones.

>TRBV27|TRBJ1-2|TRBD1|NA
CASSLWTGYGYTF
TGTGCCAGCAGTTTATGGACAGGCTATGGCTACACCTTC
>TRBV12-2|TRBJ2-5|NA|NA
CASRLAGGDQYF
TGTGCAAGTCGCTTAGCGGGGGGAGACCAGTACTTC
>TRBV2|TRBJ1-2|NA|NA
CASSEGTEYGYTF
TGTGCCAGCAGTGAAGGTACAGAGTATGGCTACACCTTC
>TRBV10-3|TRBJ1-1|NA|NA
CAISETYRTPNTEAFF
TGTGCCATCAGTGAGACATACCGCACACCCAACACTGAAGCTTTCTTT
>TRBV14|TRBJ2-3|TRBD1|NA
CASSPYRGTDTQYF
TGTGCCAGCAGCCCCTACAGGGGAACAGATACGCAGTATTTT
>TRBV6-1|TRBJ2-6|NA|few
CASSVEGGGANVLTF
TGTGCCAGCAGTGTAGAGGGCGGTGGGGCCAACGTCCTGACTTTC
>TRBV19|TRBJ2-2|TRBD1|NA
CASRPPGQVDAGELFF
TGTGCCAGTAGACCACCGGGACAGGTGGACGCCGGGGAGCTGTTTTTT
>TRBV11-2|TRBJ2-5|TRBD1|NA
CASSLGWDRVQETQYF
TGTGCCAGCAGCTTAGGGTGGGACAGAGTACAAGAGACCCAGTACTTC
>TRBV9|TRBJ1-1|NA|NA
CASSVGAGNTEAFF
TGTGCCAGCAGCGTTGGGGCAGGGAACACTGAAGCTTTCTTT
>TRBV6-1|TRBJ1-1|NA|few
CASSDRDGYTEAFF
TGTGCCAGCAGCGACCGCGACGGGTACACTGAAGCTTTCTTT
>TRBV7-9|TRBJ2-1|TRBD2|NA
CASSSSGGPLYNEQFF
TGTGCCAGCAGCTCTAGCGGGGGGCCACTCTACAATGAGCAGTTCTTC
>TRBV28|TRBJ1-1|TRBD1|NA
CASRIRGLSTEAFF
TGTGCCAGCAGAATCAGGGGGTTGAGCACTGAAGCTTTCTTT
>TRBV6-4|TRBJ2-2|TRBD1|NA
CASSDSDRGHTGELFF
TGTGCCAGCAGTGACTCGGACAGGGGGCACACCGGGGAGCTGTTTTTT
>TRBV2|TRBJ2-7|TRBD1|NA
CASSDMTGESHEQYF
TGTGCCAGCAGTGACATGACAGGGGAGTCCCACGAGCAGTACTTC
>TRBV29-1|TRBJ1-6|TRBD1|NA
CSVGTGEGSPLHF
TGCAGCGTGGGGACAGGGGAAGGCTCACCCCTCCACTTT
>TRBV7-8|TRBJ2-5|TRBD2|NA
CASSLEWRGAQETQYF
TGTGCCAGCAGCTTAGAGTGGCGGGGGGCTCAAGAGACCCAGTACTTC
>TRBV11-2|TRBJ2-5|NA|NA
CASSLEGLETQYF
TGTGCCAGCAGCTTAGAGGGGCTGGAGACCCAGTACTTC
>TRBV27|TRBJ2-1|TRBD2|NA
CASSSPGGPYNEQFF
TGTGCCAGCAGTTCCCCGGGGGGGCCCTACAATGAGCAGTTCTTC
>TRBV9|TRBJ2-2|NA|NA
CASSAQGLSNTGELFF
TGTGCCAGCAGCGCACAGGGATTATCGAACACCGGGGAGCTGTTTTTT
>TRBV11-2|TRBJ2-5|TRBD2|NA
CASSLDLRTSGVTKETQYF
TGTGCCAGCAGCTTAGATCTTCGAACTAGCGGGGTGACAAAAGAGACCCAGTACTTC
>TRBV19|TRBJ2-1|NA|NA
CASSTGIDEQFF
TGTGCCAGCAGCACAGGTATCGATGAGCAGTTCTTC
>TRBV7-6|TRBJ2-5|TRBD2|NA
CASSLLSSGGELQETQYF
TGTGCCAGCAGCTTATTGTCGAGCGGGGGAGAACTCCAAGAGACCCAGTACTTC
>TRBV9|TRBJ2-7|NA|once
CASSVGLGSSYEQYF
TGTGCCAGCAGCGTAGGACTAGGCAGCTCCTACGAGCAGTACTTC
>TRBV6-1|TRBJ1-5|NA|NA
CASSEGSGRVWNF
TGTGCCAGCAGTGAAGGATCAGGGCGTGTCTGGAATTTT
>TRBV7-2|TRBJ2-1|TRBD2|NA
CASRHKLAGKGDEQFF
TGTGCCAGCAGACACAAACTAGCGGGAAAGGGCGATGAGCAGTTCTTC
>TRBV4-2|TRBJ2-7|TRBD2|once
CASSQAPSGRGTHEQYF
TGTGCCAGCAGCCAGGCCCCTAGCGGGAGGGGTACCCACGAGCAGTACTTC
>TRBV19|TRBJ2-7|TRBD2|NA
CASSMMWEGRYEQYF
TGTGCCAGTAGTATGATGTGGGAGGGCCGCTACGAGCAGTACTTC
>TRBV6-4|TRBJ2-3|NA|medium-sized
CASSDGTSTDTQYF
TGTGCCAGCAGTGACGGGACTAGCACAGATACGCAGTATTTT
>TRBV10-3|TRBJ1-2|NA|NA
CAILGAGHYGYTF
TGTGCCATCCTTGGGGCAGGGCACTATGGCTACACCTTC
>TRBV6-1|TRBJ2-1|NA|NA
CASSEAEPGEQFF
TGTGCCAGCAGTGAAGCAGAGCCCGGGGAGCAGTTCTTC
>TRBV9|TRBJ2-1|NA|NA
CASSVAGNNEQFF
TGTGCCAGCAGCGTAGCAGGAAACAATGAGCAGTTCTTC
>TRBV30|TRBJ1-1|NA|few
CAWSGGNTEAFF
TGTGCCTGGAGTGGAGGGAACACTGAAGCTTTCTTT
>TRBV4-3|TRBJ2-2|TRBD1|NA
CASSHPGQGTGELFF
TGCGCCAGCAGTCATCCGGGACAGGGAACCGGGGAGCTGTTTTTT
>TRBV27|TRBJ1-4|TRBD1|NA
CASRLGSGQIEKLFF
TGTGCCAGCAGACTGGGTTCGGGACAGATTGAAAAACTGTTTTTT
>TRBV6-1|TRBJ2-3|NA|NA
CASGRGTDTQYF
TGTGCCAGCGGCCGGGGGACAGATACGCAGTATTTT
>TRBV9|TRBJ2-3|NA|NA
CASSVGGADTQYF
TGTGCCAGCAGCGTGGGCGGGGCAGATACGCAGTATTTT
>TRBV7-6|TRBJ1-1|NA|NA
CASSLVRGTEAFF
TGTGCCAGCAGCTTAGTTCGGGGTACTGAAGCTTTCTTT
>TRBV27|TRBJ2-7|NA|NA
CASSLKGSYEQYF
TGTGCCAGCAGTTTAAAGGGGTCCTACGAGCAGTACTTC
>TRBV2|TRBJ2-7|TRBD1|NA
CASSNRGYSYEQYF
TGTGCCAGCAGTAACAGGGGGTACTCCTACGAGCAGTACTTC
>TRBV25-1|TRBJ2-5|NA|NA
CASSESEGGETQYF
TGTGCCAGCAGTGAATCTGAGGGTGGGGAGACCCAGTACTTC
>TRBV14|TRBJ2-7|NA|NA
CASREAESYEQYF
TGTGCCAGCAGGGAGGCAGAAAGCTACGAGCAGTACTTC
>TRBV6-1|TRBJ2-7|TRBD2|NA
CASSEVPSGSEEQYF
TGTGCCAGCAGTGAAGTGCCTAGCGGGAGTGAAGAGCAGTACTTC
>TRBV12-5|TRBJ1-5|NA|NA
CASGLDRYSNQPQHF
TGTGCTAGTGGTTTGGACAGGTATAGCAATCAGCCCCAGCATTTT
>TRBV6-6|TRBJ1-6|TRBD1|once
CASLTGQRYNSPLHF
TGTGCCAGCCTTACGGGACAGAGATATAATTCACCCCTCCACTTT
>TRBV4-1|TRBJ1-2|TRBD1|NA
CASSQAGQGVGGYTF
TGCGCCAGCAGCCAGGCGGGACAGGGGGTGGGCGGCTACACCTTC
>TRBV18|TRBJ1-2|TRBD1|once
CASSPRMGQLYGYTF
TGTGCCAGCTCACCACGAATGGGACAGCTCTATGGCTACACCTTC
>TRBV5-6|TRBJ2-3|NA|NA
CASSLGATDTQYF
TGTGCCAGCAGCTTGGGAGCGACAGATACGCAGTATTTT
>TRBV5-6|TRBJ1-1|TRBD1|once
CASSLPTGGKLNTEAFF
TGTGCCAGCAGCTTGCCTACAGGGGGGAAATTGAACACTGAAGCTTTCTTT
>TRBV14|TRBJ2-1|NA|NA
CASSLGRLRDEQFF
TGTGCCAGCAGCCTAGGCCGACTTCGCGATGAGCAGTTCTTC
>TRBV6-1|TRBJ1-1|NA|once
CASSEAGGGSTEAFF
TGTGCCAGCAGTGAAGCCGGGGGGGGGTCAACCGAAGCTTTCTTT
>TRBV5-6|TRBJ1-3|NA|NA
CASSVGSFEDTIYF
TGTGCCAGCAGCGTCGGAAGCTTCGAGGACACCATATATTTT
>TRBV20-1|TRBJ2-2|NA|NA
CSAPKFGELFF
TGCAGTGCCCCAAAATTTGGGGAGCTGTTTTTT
>TRBV5-6|TRBJ2-7|NA|NA
CASSLTTGFGVHYEQYF
TGTGCCAGCAGCCTGACAACAGGGTTTGGGGTCCACTACGAGCAGTACTTC
>TRBV6-5|TRBJ1-4|NA|NA
CASSYGGAEKLFF
TGTGCCAGCAGTTACGGGGGGGCCGAAAAACTGTTTTTT
>TRBV2|TRBJ2-7|TRBD2|few
CASSDEGTIASYEQYF
TGTGCCAGCAGTGATGAGGGGACTATAGCGTCCTACGAGCAGTACTTC